This T cell receptor beta chain was captured by sequencing in a study of response to subunit inactivated influenza vaccine (dated by TCRdb to between 2018 and 2020). For the study in its entirety: The study used deep quantitative T cell receptor repertoire profiling to track responses to a trivalent subunit inactivated influenza vaccine. What the study reported, not specific to this receptor: It was suggested by the authors that each seasonal influenza vaccination may recruit only a limited number of new T cells.

The CDR3 spans 14 residues, from the cysteine through the phenylalanine. Only the CDR3 portion is preserved as DNA: 42 bases, with reading frame beginning at the first base. The junction shows trimming of 3 bases on V and 5 bases on J, plus 16 bases between the germline ends. CDR1 and CDR2, per the germline V gene (reference sequence), are DFQATT and SNEGSKA. As concerns this clonotype: Its recognized antigen is unknown. Per-base quality was not reported, and no clone a single base away is much larger than it.

The receptor library was made with RT-PCR. The sequencer was an Illumina HiSeq 2500. The public reads were run again by TCRdb, first through fastp at Q25 and then through MiXCR, and only productive beta chains were kept. Rows with one shared CDR3 protein collapse into an entry with the most common genes and DNA. In all, the sample holds fewer than 600,000 distinct CDR3 sequences, and about 7.2% of those were seen once. Over 10% of the sample is taken by the ten largest. The rearranged chain carries TRBV20-1 and TRBJ1-1; the D segment could be TRBD1, given 5 matching bases. The sequence came from a man aged 50-75 years who received an inactivated influenza vaccine. Donor details come from another sample of the same person, matched by shared clones. The sample here was PBMCs from blood, taken about 23 months after vaccination. The encoded CDR3 is CSARARGWGTEAFF. DNA sequence: TGCAGTGCTAGGGCCAGAGGGTGGGGGACTGAAGCTTTCTTT.